This T cell receptor beta chain was recovered during a study of T cells in Graves' hyperthyroidism and ophthalmopathy. At the level of the study: Prior to any treatment, at the point of initial diagnosis, peripheral blood was collected.

This CDR3 has 17 residues. V lost 3 bases and J lost 3; bases outside the gene matches: 7. CDR1 is KGHDR and CDR2 is SFDVKD in the germline V gene. This clonotype was counted many times. Its target is unknown. Whole-study findings and limits: A model built on 13 V-J features separated ophthalmopathy from stable hyperthyroidism.

Amplification of TCR beta CDR3 regions used RNA as the template. With the HTBI primer set, the TCR CDR3 went through a first round of RT-PCR. TCRdb analysed the multiplex PCR reads with MiXCR anew, one entry per CDR3 protein. The sample holds 400,000 to 550,000 distinct CDR3 sequences, around 24% seen once. This sequence was found in a young woman with Graves' ophthalmopathy. The sequenced sample consisted of blood. This chain connects TRBV24-1 to TRBJ1-1, with TRBD1 matching over 12 bases. In DNA, the CDR3 is TGTGCCACCAGTGATACCCCCGGGACAGGGGGCGACACTGAAGCTTTCTTT. Translated: CATSDTPGTGGDTEAFF.